A single sample gave rise to the 3 T cell receptor beta chains below, sequenced in a study of Ad26.COV2.S vaccination and SARS-CoV-2 variants. The treatment was: approximately 18 received Ad26.COV2.S at low or high dose, single or two shots; about 5 received placebo; per-sample allocation not given. Collection of samples fell on day 63 after the first vaccine or placebo injection. Assay used: immunoSEQ multiplex PCR; TCRdb lists only in-frame clones, some missing. The sample includes about 440,000 clones, 90% of them seen just once. Sequenced here: peripheral blood, sampled in a trial of Ad26.COV2.S vaccine versus placebo. These receptors were taken from a person between 18 and 59 years old who received the Ad26.COV2.S COVID-19 vaccine or a placebo.

The chain couples TRBV10-3 to TRBJ2-1; D unclear. Trimming stripped 0 bases from V and 5 bases from J, with 2 bases between. The germline gives CDR1 ENHRY, CDR2 SYGVKD. This CDR3 region has 12 residues. CDR3 protein: CAISESHNEQFF. CDR3 in DNA: TGTGCCATCAGTGAGTCCCACAATGAGCAGTTCTTC.

The V call is TRBV5-1, the J call TRBJ2-5, with D unresolved. The CDR3 totals 13 residues. Trimming removed 0 bases at V and 7 bases at J, with 10 bases between. CDR1 is SGHRS and CDR2 is YFSETQ in the germline V gene. CDR3 in amino acids: CASSLAPSRTQYF. The CDR3 nucleotides are TGCGCCAGCAGCTTGGCCCCCTCTAGGACCCAGTACTTC. The complete variable domain, with remaining parts taken from reference TRBV5-1 and TRBJ2-5, reads KAGVTQTPRYLIKTRGQQVTLSCSPISGHRSVSWYQQTPGQGLQFLFEYFSETQRNKGNFPGRFSGRQFSNSRSEMNVSTLELGDSALYLCASSLAPSRTQYFGPGTRLLVL.

The V and J genes are TRBV2 and TRBJ2-4; 7 bases line up with TRBD2. This CDR3 contains 14 residues. V gave up 4 bases and J gave up 8 bases; unmatched junction bases: 8. Germline V CDR1 and CDR2: SNHLY, FYNNEI. CDR3 residues: CASSGGGRRDIQYF. Written as DNA, the CDR3 is TGTGCCAGCAGTGGGGGGGGAAGGCGTGACATTCAGTACTTC. Complete variable domain (other parts from reference TRBV2 and TRBJ2-4): EPEVTQTPSHQVTQMGQEVILRCVPISNHLYFYWYRQILGQKVEFLVSFYNNEISEKSEIFDDQFSVERPDGSNFTLKIRSTKLEDSAMYFCASSGGGRRDIQYFGAGTRLSVL.